The 21 T cell receptor beta chains below were found in one sample sequenced in a study of cytotoxic CD8 clonotypes in ibrutinib-treated CLL. The assay was immunoSEQ multiplex PCR, and TCRdb's table has in-frame clones only and misses some. The top ten clones hold about 5% of a sample with 110,000 to 150,000 clones, about 80% of them seen once. The sample here was PBMCs, taken after 24 months of ibrutinib treatment. The receptors stem from a human donor with chronic lymphocytic leukemia.

There are a few counts of this clone. The CDR3 protein is CASSPPYGGGDYGYTF. The CDR3 DNA reads TGTGCCAGCTCACCCCCATATGGAGGGGGGGACTATGGCTACACCTTC. The rearrangement links TRBV18 to TRBJ1-2; D possibly corresponds to TRBD1 (6 bases). V was shortened by 3 bases and J by 3 bases, with 17 bases between the two germline ends. CDR1 KGHSH and CDR2 LQKENI come from the germline V gene. The CDR3 is 16 amino acids.

V is TRBV13 and J is TRBJ2-1; 11 positions match TRBD2. The CDR3 is made up of 20 amino acids. Germline V gene data show CDR1 as PRHDT and CDR2 as FYEKMQ (reference sequence). The trim removed 1 base at V and 3 bases at J, leaving 14 bases unmatched. CDR3 protein: CASSLALGTSGQPVYNEQFF. CDR3 nucleotides: TGTGCCAGCAGCTTAGCCCTGGGGACTAGCGGCCAACCCGTCTACAATGAGCAGTTCTTC. Looking up the rest from reference TRBV13 and TRBJ2-1 gives the full variable domain: AAGVIQSPRHLIKEKRETATLKCYPIPRHDTVYWYQQGPGQDPQFLISFYEKMQSDKGSIPDRFSAQQFSDYHSELNMSSLELGDSALYFCASSLALGTSGQPVYNEQFFGPGTRLTVL.

CDR3 nucleotides: TGCGCCAGCAGCCTGGACTGGAACTATGAGCAGTTCTTC. Its translation is CASSLDWNYEQFF. The rearrangement joins TRBV5-1 to TRBJ2-1; weak D call: TRBD2 (5 bases). The CDR3 consists of 13 residues. V lost 4 bases and J 8 bases, leaving 13 bases between the germline ends. Per germline, CDR1 SGHRS and CDR2 YFSETQ.

Only a few counts were recorded for this clone. The rearrangement uses TRBV2 and TRBJ1-1, with D possibly TRBD1 on 5 matching bases. The CDR3 totals 14 residues. Germline CDR1 reads SNHLY; CDR2 reads FYNNEI. Trimming took 7 bases from V and 2 from J, leaving 14 bases between them. CDR3 bases: TGTGCCAGCACCCGGGGGTCGGGAAACACTGAAGCTTTCTTT. Its translation is CASTRGSGNTEAFF.

Remarks on this clone: Being one base from a much bigger clone, this may be a read error. The gene calls are TRBV2 and TRBJ2-7, with D unclear. Deletions cut 4 bases from V and 2 bases from J, with 3 bases between. The CDR3 sequence is 11 residues long. Germline V CDR1 and CDR2: SNHLY, FYNNEI. CDR3 residues: CASSGTYEQYF. DNA for the CDR3: TGTGCCAGCAGTGGGACCTACGAGCAGTACTTC.

The chain uses TRBV6-6 and TRBJ2-2; possibly TRBD1 for D (6 bases). This CDR3 is built from 14 residues. The germline V gene has CDR1 MNHNY and CDR2 SVGAGI (reference sequence). V was cut by 1 base and J by 5 bases, with 8 bases left in between. The CDR3 region is CASSYYRETGELFF. Written as DNA, the CDR3 is TGTGCCAGCAGTTACTACAGGGAAACCGGGGAGCTGTTTTTT.

This rearrangement joins TRBV28 to TRBJ2-7; TRBD1 or TRBD2 may be the D gene (5 bases each). Germline V CDR1 and CDR2: MDHEN, SYDVKM. The V and J ends lost 6 bases and 0 bases respectively, with 9 bases between them. The CDR3 contains 13 residues. This chain's CDR3 is CASRPGASYEQYF. The CDR3 DNA is TGTGCCAGCAGGCCCGGGGCCTCCTACGAGCAGTACTTC.

The chain joins TRBV28 to TRBJ1-1, with 10 bases matching TRBD1. The V and J ends lost 5 bases and 2 bases, in that order; junction bases with no gene match: 8. Germline V gene lookup returns CDR1 MDHEN and CDR2 SYDVKM. The CDR3 runs to 16 residues. CDR3 DNA: TGTGCCAGCAGTCGGACAGGGGGGCGTCGAAACACTGAAGCTTTCTTT. It is translated as CASSRTGGRRNTEAFF.

V gene TRBV5-1 combines with J gene TRBJ1-2; 11 nucleotides match TRBD1. The V gene end was trimmed by 4 bases and the J gene end by 4 bases; junction bases not matched to a gene: 15. The CDR3 runs to 18 residues. CDR1 SGHRS and CDR2 YFSETQ come from the germline V gene. CDR3 in DNA: TGCGCCAGCAGCCTCCCCCTAGGACAGGGGGCTTCGTCCTATGGCTACACCTTC. It specifies CASSLPLGQGASSYGYTF.

This clone was detected only once. The chain carries TRBV28 and TRBJ2-7; TRBD2 matches 7 bases. The CDR3 length is 15 residues. Trimming cost V 4 bases and J 4 bases; bases outside gene matches: 10. CDR1 is MDHEN, CDR2 SYDVKM, per germline. This chain's CDR3 is CASSSPASGSYEQYF. CDR3 DNA: TGTGCCAGCAGTTCACCCGCTAGCGGTTCTTACGAGCAGTACTTC.

The chain uses TRBV29-1 and TRBJ2-1; 15 bases match TRBD2. The length of the CDR3 is 14 residues. Germline CDR1 reads SQVTM; CDR2 reads ANQGSEA. V lost 7 bases and J lost 7; bases outside the gene matches: 5. The chain's CDR3 is CSAPGTSGGNEQFF. The CDR3 coding sequence is TGCAGCGCCCCCGGGACTAGCGGGGGGAATGAGCAGTTCTTC.

The chain is built from TRBV7-2 and TRBJ2-1, with D perhaps TRBD2 (5 bases). The V end was cut by 5 bases, the J end by 9 bases, with 11 bases between. This CDR3 comprises 12 residues. CDR1 and CDR2 (germline): SGHTA, FQGNSA. The CDR3 here is CASSPLEGEQFF. The CDR3 coding sequence is TGTGCCAGCAGCCCCCTTGAGGGTGAGCAGTTCTTC.

The rearrangement uses TRBV11-2 and TRBJ1-6; maybe TRBD1 (5 bases). Trimming pared 1 base from V and 6 bases from J, leaving 10 bases between. The V gene's germline CDR1 is SGHAT and CDR2 FQNNGV. The CDR3 runs to 15 residues. CDR3 sequence reads: CASSLVTGLNSPLHF. In DNA form, the CDR3 reads TGTGCCAGCAGCTTAGTTACAGGCCTTAATTCACCCCTCCACTTT.

The chain combines TRBV11-3 with TRBJ2-7; D assignment may be TRBD1 or TRBD2 (5 bases each). The germline V gene encodes CDR1 SGHNT and CDR2 YENEEA. V lost 5 bases and J 4 bases, leaving 18 bases between the germline ends. This CDR3 is 15 amino acids long. The CDR3 loop is CASSPGWPGGYEQYF. The CDR3 DNA follows: TGTGCCAGCAGCCCTGGGTGGCCTGGGGGATACGAGCAGTACTTC. Full variable domain (outside the CDR3, taken from reference TRBV11-3 and TRBJ2-7): EAGVVQSPRYKIIEKKQPVAFWCNPISGHNTLYWYLQNLGQGPELLIRYENEEAVDDSQLPKDRFSAERLKGVDSTLKIQPAELGDSAVYLCASSPGWPGGYEQYFGPGTRLTVT.

J is TRBJ2-1 and V is TRBV11-3; 7 bases line up with TRBD2. This CDR3 contains 15 residues. CDR1 is SGHNT, CDR2 YENEEA, per germline. The J segment lost 2 bases and the V segment lost 1 base, leaving 2 bases of the junction unmatched. The CDR3 DNA reads as TGTGCCAGCAGCTTAGGGGCGGGGGCCTACAATGAGCAGTTCTTC. Its translation: CASSLGAGAYNEQFF.

V is TRBV7-2 and J is TRBJ2-3; TRBD2 is a possible D gene (5 bases). This CDR3 contains 15 residues. The V gene lost 1 base and the J gene lost 0 bases, with 8 bases spanning the gap. The V gene's germline CDR1 is SGHTA and CDR2 FQGNSA. DNA for the CDR3: TGTGCCAGCAGCTTAGATTCGGGGAGCACAGATACGCAGTATTTT. This sequence encodes CASSLDSGSTDTQYF.

This clone has a handful of counts. This sequence joins TRBV28 and TRBJ2-5; D may match TRBD1 or TRBD2 (5 bases each). Germline V CDR1 and CDR2: MDHEN, SYDVKM. Between the trimmed V and J ends, which lost 6 bases and 3 bases, there was a span of 17 bases. The CDR3 has 15 residues. CDR3 sequence: CASRRAGTAKETQYF. In DNA, the CDR3 is TGTGCCAGCAGGAGGGCCGGGACCGCCAAAGAGACCCAGTACTTC.

This chain joins TRBV19 and TRBJ1-5; tentative D call: TRBD1 (6 bases). Germline CDR1 LNHDA, CDR2 SQIVND (reference sequence). Trimming stripped 5 bases from V and 4 bases from J, with 15 bases between. The CDR3 has 15 residues. This CDR3 reads CASSRWDGQNQPQHF. Written as DNA, the CDR3 is TGTGCCAGTAGTCGGTGGGATGGACAGAATCAGCCCCAGCATTTT. The full variable domain, completed using reference TRBV19 and TRBJ1-5, is DGGITQSPKYLFRKEGQNVTLSCEQNLNHDAMYWYRQDPGQGLRLIYYSQIVNDFQKGDIAEGYSVSREKKESFPLTVTSAQKNPTAFYLCASSRWDGQNQPQHFGDGTRLSIL.

CDR3 protein: CASSVGGGAGTNQPQHF. The CDR3 DNA reads as TGTGCCAGCAGCGTAGGGGGTGGGGCGGGGACCAATCAGCCCCAGCATTTT. This sequence joins TRBV9 and TRBJ1-5, with a possible D match to TRBD1 (5 bases). The CDR3 is 17 amino acids. With 0 bases removed from V and 3 bases from J, the gap between germline ends came to 16 bases. CDR1 is SGDLS, CDR2 YYNGEE, per germline. Supplemented by reference TRBV9 and TRBJ1-5, the full variable domain reads DSGVTQTPKHLITATGQRVTLRCSPRSGDLSVYWYQQSLDQGLQFLIQYYNGEERAKGNILERFSAQQFPDLHSELNLSSLELGDSALYFCASSVGGGAGTNQPQHFGDGTRLSIL.

This clone turned up a few times. The chain has TRBV29-1 and TRBJ2-7; weak D call: TRBD1 (5 bases). This CDR3 comprises 12 residues. Germline V CDR1 and CDR2: SQVTM, ANQGSEA. The V end was cut by 6 bases, the J end by 2 bases, with 11 bases between. The CDR3 is CSVSGSPYEQYF. For the CDR3, the DNA is TGCAGCGTCTCAGGGTCTCCCTACGAGCAGTACTTC.

The table lists this clone with many counts. This sample also contains other DNA sequences that code for the same CDR3. This sequence joins TRBV20-1 and TRBJ2-3, with no clear D. Trimming pared 5 bases from V and 6 bases from J, leaving 9 bases between. Germline V gives CDR1 DFQATT, CDR2 SNEGSKA (reference sequence). The CDR3 contains 11 residues. CDR3 residues: CSAPLGDTQYF. CDR3 bases: TGCAGTGCTCCACTGGGGGATACGCAGTATTTT.